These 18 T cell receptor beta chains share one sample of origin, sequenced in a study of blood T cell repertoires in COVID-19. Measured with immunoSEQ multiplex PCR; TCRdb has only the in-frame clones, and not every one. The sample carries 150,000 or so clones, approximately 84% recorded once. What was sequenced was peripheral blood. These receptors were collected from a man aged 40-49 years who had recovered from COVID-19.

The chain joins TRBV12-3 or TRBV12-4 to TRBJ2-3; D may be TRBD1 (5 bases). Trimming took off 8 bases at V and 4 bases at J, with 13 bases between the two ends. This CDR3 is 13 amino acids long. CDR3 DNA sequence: TGTGCCAGCCATAAGGGGCTCTCAGATACGCAGTATTTT. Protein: CASHKGLSDTQYF.

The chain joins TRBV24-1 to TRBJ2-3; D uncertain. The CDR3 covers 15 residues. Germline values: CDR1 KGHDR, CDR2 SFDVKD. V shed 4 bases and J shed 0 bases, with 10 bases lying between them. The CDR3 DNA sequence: TGTGCCACCAGTGAGGAGAGCCGAAGCACAGATACGCAGTATTTT. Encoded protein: CATSEESRSTDTQYF.

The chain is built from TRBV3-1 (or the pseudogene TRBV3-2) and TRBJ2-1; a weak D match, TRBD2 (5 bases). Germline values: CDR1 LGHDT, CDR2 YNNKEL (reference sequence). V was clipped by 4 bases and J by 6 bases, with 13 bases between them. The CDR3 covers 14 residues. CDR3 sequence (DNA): TGTGCCAGCAGCCTCCCTGGGGAGCGCAATGAGCAGTTCTTC. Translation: CASSLPGERNEQFF.

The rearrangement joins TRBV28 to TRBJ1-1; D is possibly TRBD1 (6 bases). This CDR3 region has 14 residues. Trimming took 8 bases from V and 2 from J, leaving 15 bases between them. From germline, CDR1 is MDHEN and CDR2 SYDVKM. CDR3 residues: CASYEQGFNTEAFF. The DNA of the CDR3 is TGTGCCAGCTATGAACAGGGCTTTAACACTGAAGCTTTCTTT.

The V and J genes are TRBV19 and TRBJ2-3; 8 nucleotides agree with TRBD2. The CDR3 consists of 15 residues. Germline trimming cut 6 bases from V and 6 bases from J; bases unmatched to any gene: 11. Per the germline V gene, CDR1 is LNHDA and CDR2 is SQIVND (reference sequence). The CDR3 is CASSSGGVSVDTQYF. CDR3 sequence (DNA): TGTGCCAGTAGCAGCGGGGGAGTGTCTGTGGATACGCAGTATTTT.

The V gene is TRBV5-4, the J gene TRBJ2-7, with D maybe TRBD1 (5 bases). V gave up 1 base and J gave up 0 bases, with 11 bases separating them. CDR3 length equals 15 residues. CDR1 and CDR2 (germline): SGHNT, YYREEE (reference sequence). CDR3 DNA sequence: TGTGCCAGCAGCTTGAGGTGGGGCCGCTCCTACGAGCAGTACTTC. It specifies CASSLRWGRSYEQYF.

The CDR3 sequence: CASSFLAGGTDTGELFF. The CDR3 bases are TGTGCCAGCAGCTTCTTAGCGGGGGGTACGGACACCGGGGAGCTGTTTTTT. The genes are TRBV13 and TRBJ2-2, with 10 bases matching TRBD2. CDR3 length equals 17 residues. CDR1 and CDR2 from the germline V gene are PRHDT and FYEKMQ (reference sequence). V shed 3 bases, J shed 3 bases, and the junction held 7 bases outside the gene matches.

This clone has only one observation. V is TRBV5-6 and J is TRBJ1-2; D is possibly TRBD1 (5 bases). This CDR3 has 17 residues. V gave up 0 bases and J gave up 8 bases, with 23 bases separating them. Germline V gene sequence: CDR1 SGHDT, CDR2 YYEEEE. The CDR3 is CASSLAGMTVWINGYTF. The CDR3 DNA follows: TGTGCCAGCAGCTTGGCCGGTATGACAGTCTGGATAAACGGCTACACCTTC.

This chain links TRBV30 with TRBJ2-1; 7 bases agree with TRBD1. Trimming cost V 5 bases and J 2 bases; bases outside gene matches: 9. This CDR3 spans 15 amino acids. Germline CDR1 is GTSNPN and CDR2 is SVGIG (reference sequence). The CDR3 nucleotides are TGTGCCTGGGCGTCCGGGACAGACCCCTACAATGAGCAGTTCTTC. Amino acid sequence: CAWASGTDPYNEQFF. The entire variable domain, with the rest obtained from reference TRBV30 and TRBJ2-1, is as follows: SQTIHQWPATLVQPVGSPLSLECTVEGTSNPNLYWYRQAAGRGLQLLFYSVGIGQISSEVPQNLSASRPQDRQFILSSKKLLLSDSGFYLCAWASGTDPYNEQFFGPGTRLTVL.

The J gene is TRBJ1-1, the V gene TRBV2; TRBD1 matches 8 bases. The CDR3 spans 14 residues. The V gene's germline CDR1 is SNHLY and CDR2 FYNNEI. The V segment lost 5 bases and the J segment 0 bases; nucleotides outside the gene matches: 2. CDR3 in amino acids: CASSSTGVNTEAFF. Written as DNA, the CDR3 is TGTGCCAGCAGTTCGACAGGGGTGAACACTGAAGCTTTCTTT.

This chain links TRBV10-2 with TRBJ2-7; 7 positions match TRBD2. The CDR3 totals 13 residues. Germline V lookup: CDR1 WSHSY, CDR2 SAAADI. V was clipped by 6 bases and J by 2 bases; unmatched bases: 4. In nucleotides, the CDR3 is TGCGCCAGCAGGTTGGGGGGGGCCTACGAGCAGTACTTC. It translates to CASRLGGAYEQYF.

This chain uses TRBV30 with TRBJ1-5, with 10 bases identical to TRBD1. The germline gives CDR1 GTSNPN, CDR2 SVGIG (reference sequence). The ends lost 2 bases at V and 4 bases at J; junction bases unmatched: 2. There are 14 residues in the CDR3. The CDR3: CAWSRTGGNQPQHF. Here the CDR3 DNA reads TGTGCCTGGAGTAGGACAGGGGGAAATCAGCCCCAGCATTTT. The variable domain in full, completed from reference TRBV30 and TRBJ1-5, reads SQTIHQWPATLVQPVGSPLSLECTVEGTSNPNLYWYRQAAGRGLQLLFYSVGIGQISSEVPQNLSASRPQDRQFILSSKKLLLSDSGFYLCAWSRTGGNQPQHFGDGTRLSIL.

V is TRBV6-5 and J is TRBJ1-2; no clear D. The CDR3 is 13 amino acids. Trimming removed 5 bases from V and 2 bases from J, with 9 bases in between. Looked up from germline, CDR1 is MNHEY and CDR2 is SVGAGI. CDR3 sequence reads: CASSRGQNYGYTF. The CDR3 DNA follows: TGTGCCAGCAGTCGAGGCCAGAACTATGGCTACACCTTC.

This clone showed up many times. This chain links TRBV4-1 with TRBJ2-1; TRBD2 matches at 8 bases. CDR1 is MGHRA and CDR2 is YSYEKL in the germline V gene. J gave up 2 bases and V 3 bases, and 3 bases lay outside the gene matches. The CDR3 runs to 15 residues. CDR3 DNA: TGCGCCAGCAGCCAGGGCGGGGGGACCTACAATGAGCAGTTCTTC. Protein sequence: CASSQGGGTYNEQFF.

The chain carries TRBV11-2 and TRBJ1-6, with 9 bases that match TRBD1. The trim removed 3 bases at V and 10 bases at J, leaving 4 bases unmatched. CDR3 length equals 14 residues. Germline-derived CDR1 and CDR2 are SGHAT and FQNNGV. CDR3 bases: TGTGCCAGCAGCTTCGGGACAGGGACCTCACCCCTCCACTTT. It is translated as CASSFGTGTSPLHF.

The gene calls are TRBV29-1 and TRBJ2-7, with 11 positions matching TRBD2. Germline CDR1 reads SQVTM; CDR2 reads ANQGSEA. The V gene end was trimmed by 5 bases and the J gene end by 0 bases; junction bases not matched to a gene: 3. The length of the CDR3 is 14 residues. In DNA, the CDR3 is TGCAGCGTTCTAGGACTAGCGGGCTCCTACGAGCAGTACTTC. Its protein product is CSVLGLAGSYEQYF.

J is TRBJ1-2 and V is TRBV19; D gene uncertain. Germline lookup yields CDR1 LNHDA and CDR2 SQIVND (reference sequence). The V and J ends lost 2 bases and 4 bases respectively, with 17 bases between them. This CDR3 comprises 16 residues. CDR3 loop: CASSINSPGTVYGYTF. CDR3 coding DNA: TGTGCCAGTAGTATAAACTCTCCCGGTACAGTCTATGGCTACACCTTC.

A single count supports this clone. Here the CDR3 reads CASSNGQGEEKLFF. Written as DNA, the CDR3 is TGTGCCAGCAGCAATGGACAGGGGGAAGAAAAACTGTTTTTT. The rearrangement uses TRBV5-4 and TRBJ1-4, with 10 bases matching TRBD1. The germline gives CDR1 SGHNT, CDR2 YYREEE (reference sequence). This CDR3 region has 14 residues. V shed 4 bases and J 8 bases; nucleotides not matched to a gene: 5.